The TCR beta chain under discussion was sequenced for a study of OX40 agonist ivuxolimab in advanced cancers. Study as a whole: Patients treated during dose escalation were battling hepatocellular carcinoma, melanoma, renal cell or head and neck cancer. Study findings and constraints: On average, CD8+ T cells showed a greater number of expanded clones than CD4+.

About this clone itself: Its specificity is unknown.

The CDR3 has 15 amino acids. Germline assignment: CDR1 SGHNT and CDR2 YYREEE (reference sequence). Deletions cut 4 bases from V and 6 bases from J, with 20 bases between. Only in-frame clones appear in the TCRdb table, and some are missing; sequencing was by immunoSEQ multiplex PCR. The sample lists 55,000 to 65,000 clones, under 95% occurring once. This TCR was recovered from an adult with an advanced solid tumor such as melanoma, head and neck, liver or kidney cancer. The chain has TRBV5-4 and TRBJ2-7, with D possibly being TRBD2 (7 bases). This material consisted of CD4+ or CD8+ T cells sorted from blood, taken in a trial of the OX40 agonist ivuxolimab. The CDR3 region has the DNA TGTGCCAGCAGCACCGTGGTGGGGGGGCTTGGCGAGCAGTACTTC. Protein sequence: CASSTVVGGLGEQYF.